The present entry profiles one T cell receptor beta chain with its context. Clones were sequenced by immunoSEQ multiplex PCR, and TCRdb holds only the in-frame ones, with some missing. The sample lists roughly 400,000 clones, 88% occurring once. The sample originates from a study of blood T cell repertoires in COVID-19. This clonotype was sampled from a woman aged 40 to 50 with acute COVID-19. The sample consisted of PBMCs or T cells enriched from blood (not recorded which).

The CDR3 region is CASSPRGDSAQAFF. The DNA of the CDR3 is TGTGCCAGCTCACCCCGAGGGGACAGTGCACAAGCTTTCTTT. The rearrangement uses TRBV18 and TRBJ1-1; 7 nucleotides match TRBD1. Germline CDR1 is KGHSH and CDR2 is LQKENI. The CDR3 length is 14 residues. Germline trimming cut 3 bases from V and 9 bases from J; bases unmatched to any gene: 10. Complete variable domain (other parts from reference TRBV18 and TRBJ1-1): NAGVMQNPRHLVRRRGQEARLRCSPMKGHSHVYWYRQLPEEGLKFMVYLQKENIIDESGMPKERFSAEFPKEGPSILRIQQVVRGDSAAYFCASSPRGDSAQAFFGQGTRLTVV.